This TCR beta chain was retrieved from a study of T cells after posttransplantation cyclophosphamide (dated by TCRdb to the mid-2010s). Notes on the research overall: The study tracked T cell repertoire reconstitution by TRB sequencing after myeloablative bone marrow transplantation using posttransplantation cyclophosphamide as GVHD prophylaxis. Samples from 35 to 45 PTCy-treated patients, along with samples from around 16 of their related bone marrow donors, underwent antigen receptor sequencing. TRB sequencing was performed on blood from all 34 PTCy patients with 1-year posttransplant specimens. In 3 patients, up to about 3 additional blood samples taken between 2 and 5.2 years after transplant also underwent TRB sequencing, as did pretransplant blood from 4 patients. Because TRA and TRB clonality correlated tightly in several samples, later TCR analyses were limited to TRB. Public TRB sequences were compared against a database of over 3,000 sequences linked to responses to pathogens, tumor antigens, self-antigens and alloantigens.

The paper as a whole reports these results and caveats: Donor-recipient similarity was low at 1-2 months but increased during the first year, and donor CD8+ memory clones often dominated later blood repertoires. Across 45 patients, TRB clonality was highly associated with recipient CMV seropositivity and CMV reactivation, and PTCy diversity was similar to diversity in CNI/methotrexate controls. The TRB repertoires of T cells infiltrating skin or the GI tract showed only limited overlap with the TRB repertoires found in blood.

The PTCy-treated patients were drawn from a prospective, multi-institutional clinical trial. Peripheral blood and bone marrow mononuclear cells were isolated by Ficoll-Hypaque density centrifugation and were cryopreserved. Regarding this clone: Its antigen remains unidentified. No qualities accompany the bases; no much larger clone lies one base away.

Trimming removed 4 bases from V and 0 bases from J, leaving 10 bases between the germline ends. CDR3 length: 15 amino acids, cysteine to phenylalanine. The only DNA kept is the CDR3, 45 bases in frame from the first base. As encoded in the germline V gene, CDR1 is SNHLY while CDR2 is FYNNEI. Genomic DNA was the input for TRB sequencing, which was run either with the immunoSEQ assay at survey resolution or with the hsTCRB kit. From the authors' description of their analysis: The immunoSEQ software handled the initial read processing, while the LymphoSeq R package was used for the repertoire analyses. Clonality was calculated as 1 minus normalized Shannon entropy, and the Gini coefficient was also calculated for each TRB dataset. Phenotypes of unsorted samples were inferred by mapping TRB sequences from sorted subsets of the recipient or donor onto the same recipient's unsorted samples. In TCRdb, the immuneACCESS table is reduced to in-frame sequences with V and J assigned. These tables do not hold every clone; where another copy was compared, an unresolved V gene accounts for under half, and the others remain unexplained. V, J and clone size are those of that table, while D and trimming were read from the DNA. Recorded for this sample are 25,000 or so clones; around 86% of them occurred a single time. The ten most abundant clones make up approximately 6.7% of the sample.

The material sequenced was PBMCs. Recombination connected TRBV2 to TRBJ1-5; TRBD1 is a weak D gene call, 6 bases matching. The receptor was derived from a woman in her sixties with a blood cancer, CMV-positive, and with a related stem cell donor. CDR3 protein: CASSVDSYSNQPQHF. The base sequence is TGTGCCAGCAGTGTGGACAGCTATAGCAATCAGCCCCAGCATTTT.